These 22 T cell receptor beta chains were all obtained from the same sample, sequenced in a study of blood T cell repertoires in COVID-19. Clones were read by immunoSEQ multiplex PCR, and TCRdb kept only the in-frame ones, dropping some. This table holds around 250,000 clones, 70% to 85% found once. The source material was PBMCs or T cells enriched from blood (not recorded which). The receptors were sampled from a man aged 35 to 55 who had recovered from COVID-19.

This sequence joins TRBV5-1 and TRBJ2-3, with TRBD2 matching over 7 bases. Germline loops: CDR1 SGHRS, CDR2 YFSETQ. CDR3 length equals 15 residues. The junction had 18 bases not matched to a gene; V was cut back by 4 bases and J by 13 bases. The CDR3 sequence is CASSQGTTPAPRKYF. The CDR3 nucleotides are TGCGCCAGCAGCCAAGGGACTACCCCAGCCCCTAGGAAGTATTTT.

The chain uses TRBV5-1 and TRBJ2-7; D perhaps matches TRBD1 (5 bases). Germline lookup yields CDR1 SGHRS and CDR2 YFSETQ. V lost 5 bases, J lost 7 bases, and 13 bases lay in between. The CDR3 consists of 12 residues. The CDR3 DNA reads as TGCGCCAGCAGTTTGACAGTTCTGGAGCAGTACTTC. Its protein product is CASSLTVLEQYF.

The V call is TRBV19, the J call TRBJ1-2; 8 nucleotides agree with TRBD1. CDR1 LNHDA and CDR2 SQIVND come from the germline V gene (reference sequence). V dropped 4 bases and J dropped 6; count of bases not matched to a gene: 10. The CDR3 is 15 residues long. The CDR3 DNA reads TGTGCCAGTAGTACCACTAGGGCAGGGGGCAATGGCTACACCTTC. Protein sequence: CASSTTRAGGNGYTF. The whole variable domain, filled in from reference TRBV19 and TRBJ1-2, reads DGGITQSPKYLFRKEGQNVTLSCEQNLNHDAMYWYRQDPGQGLRLIYYSQIVNDFQKGDIAEGYSVSREKKESFPLTVTSAQKNPTAFYLCASSTTRAGGNGYTFGSGTRLTVV.

V and J are TRBV18 and TRBJ1-2; TRBD1 aligns across 7 bases. V dropped 3 bases and J dropped 8; count of bases not matched to a gene: 6. This CDR3 is built from 13 residues. The germline CDR1 and CDR2 sequences are KGHSH and LQKENI. CDR3 in amino acids: CASSPQGDQGYTF. The CDR3 coding sequence is TGTGCCAGCTCACCCCAGGGGGATCAAGGCTACACCTTC. Together with reference TRBV18 and TRBJ1-2, the CDR3 gives the full variable domain: NAGVMQNPRHLVRRRGQEARLRCSPMKGHSHVYWYRQLPEEGLKFMVYLQKENIIDESGMPKERFSAEFPKEGPSILRIQQVVRGDSAAYFCASSPQGDQGYTFGSGTRLTVV.

The chain uses TRBV4-1 and TRBJ1-1; D unresolved. The CDR3 runs to 18 residues. The germline V gene encodes CDR1 MGHRA and CDR2 YSYEKL. Between the trimmed V and J ends, which lost 2 bases and 7 bases, there was a span of 26 bases. The CDR3 DNA reads as TGCGCCAGCAGCCAACAGAGGGTCAGGCAGTGGGGTGGGAGTGAAGCTTTCTTT. It is translated as CASSQQRVRQWGGSEAFF.

This chain links TRBV7-2 with TRBJ2-5, with 7 bases that match TRBD2. Trimming removed 5 bases from V and 5 bases from J; junction bases left unmatched: 5. This CDR3 is 13 amino acids long. The germline gives CDR1 SGHTA, CDR2 FQGNSA. CDR3: CASSRAGDETQYF. The CDR3 bases are TGTGCCAGCAGCCGGGCGGGGGACGAGACCCAGTACTTC.

The chain carries TRBV2 and TRBJ2-7, with 11 positions matching TRBD1. The CDR3 spans 14 residues. The V gene end was trimmed by 11 bases and the J gene end by 4 bases; junction bases not matched to a gene: 10. CDR1 and CDR2 (germline): SNHLY, FYNNEI. CDR3 in DNA: TGTGCCGCCTCGATAGGGACAGGGGGTTACGAGCAGTACTTC. Protein product: CAASIGTGGYEQYF.

The chain employs TRBV3-1 (or the pseudogene TRBV3-2) and TRBJ2-1; 9 nucleotides align to TRBD2. This CDR3 has 15 amino acids. The germline V gene has CDR1 LGHDT and CDR2 YNNKEL (reference sequence). V trimming: 0 bases; J trimming: 6 bases; junction bases outside the gene matches: 3. DNA for the CDR3: TGTGCCAGCAGCCAAGATAGCGGGGGCCTCAATGAGCAGTTCTTC. Its translation is CASSQDSGGLNEQFF.

This chain joins TRBV3-1 (or the pseudogene TRBV3-2) and TRBJ1-4, with D tentatively TRBD1 (6 bases). The V end lost 6 bases, the J end lost 4 bases, and 12 bases lay between the germline ends. The CDR3 totals 14 residues. In germline, CDR1 is LGHDT, CDR2 YNNKEL (reference sequence). The CDR3 DNA sequence: TGTGCCAGCAGTCACAGGGCACGTAATGAAAAACTGTTTTTT. Translation gives CASSHRARNEKLFF.

This rearrangement joins TRBV7-9 to TRBJ2-7, with 7 bases lining up with TRBD2. V shed 1 base, J shed 0 bases, and the junction held 3 bases outside the gene matches. This CDR3 contains 15 residues. Germline CDR1 is SEHNR and CDR2 is FQNEAQ (reference sequence). The CDR3 sequence is CASSLGEGNSYEQYF. DNA of the CDR3: TGTGCCAGCAGCTTAGGGGAGGGGAACTCCTACGAGCAGTACTTC.

This chain connects TRBV7-3 to TRBJ1-6; D remains ambiguous. Looked up from germline, CDR1 is SGHTA and CDR2 is FQGTGA. The CDR3 length is 13 residues. V dropped 5 bases and J dropped 10 bases, with 12 bases sitting between them. CDR3 protein: CASSHEAGSPLHF. The CDR3 nucleotides read TGTGCCAGCAGCCATGAGGCCGGCTCACCCCTCCACTTT.

This clone was seen a few times. The chain employs TRBV7-2 and TRBJ2-7; 7 bases are shared with TRBD1. In germline, CDR1 is SGHTA, CDR2 FQGNSA. The CDR3 runs 14 residues. Trimming cost V 2 bases and J 3 bases; bases outside gene matches: 4. The CDR3 sequence: CASSLWGQIYEQYF. The CDR3 region has the DNA TGTGCCAGCAGCTTATGGGGACAGATCTACGAGCAGTACTTC.

The chain carries TRBV21-1 and TRBJ2-4; the table gives TRBD2 as D, unverified against the DNA. TRBV21-1 is a pseudogene segment. This CDR3 spans 14 amino acids. The CDR3, as DNA: TGTGCCACCCCTCGGGTAGCGGGAAAAAACATTCAGTACTTC. Translated, it gives CATPRVAGKNIQYF.

V and J are TRBV12-3 or TRBV12-4 and TRBJ1-2; 7 positions agree with TRBD1. The CDR3 is made up of 12 amino acids. The ends lost 6 bases at V and 8 bases at J; junction bases unmatched: 6. CDR3 protein: CASREQGKGYTF. The CDR3 nucleotides are TGTGCCAGCAGGGAACAGGGGAAAGGCTACACCTTC.

The chain employs TRBV28 and TRBJ1-1; TRBD1 is a possible D gene (5 bases). Germline CDR1 is MDHEN and CDR2 is SYDVKM. The V gene lost 3 bases and the J gene lost 1 base, with 9 bases spanning the gap. The CDR3 runs to 14 residues. The CDR3 loop is CASSLPGGNTEAFF. For the CDR3, the DNA is TGTGCCAGCAGTTTGCCGGGGGGGAACACTGAAGCTTTCTTT.

The rearrangement uses TRBV7-3 and TRBJ2-7; possibly TRBD1 for D (6 bases). The V gene lost 5 bases and the J gene lost 3 bases, with 17 bases spanning the gap. The V gene's germline CDR1 is SGHTA and CDR2 FQGTGA. The CDR3 is 15 amino acids. The CDR3 sequence: CASSPGPGVDYEQYF. In DNA form, the CDR3 reads TGTGCCAGCAGCCCAGGTCCAGGGGTGGACTACGAGCAGTACTTC.

V is TRBV27 and J is TRBJ2-3, with 7 bases identical to TRBD1. With V trimmed by 3 bases and J by 3 bases, 9 bases remained unmatched. The CDR3 loop spans 16 amino acids. Germline V gene sequence: CDR1 MNHEY, CDR2 SMNVEV (reference sequence). The CDR3 sequence is CASSFEAGGITDTQYF. CDR3 in DNA: TGTGCCAGCAGTTTCGAGGCAGGGGGAATAACAGATACGCAGTATTTT.

The J gene is TRBJ1-2, the V gene TRBV18, with 8 bases matching TRBD1. Trimming cost V 3 bases and J 4 bases; bases outside gene matches: 7. The CDR3 has 15 residues. Germline CDR1 KGHSH, CDR2 LQKENI. CDR3 sequence reads: CASSPSGGEGYGYTF. The CDR3 DNA sequence: TGTGCCAGCTCACCGTCAGGGGGCGAGGGCTATGGCTACACCTTC.

This sequence joins TRBV6-6 and TRBJ2-1; 7 nucleotides align to TRBD1. The CDR3 loop spans 16 amino acids. Trimming took 6 bases from V and 11 from J; bases not matched to a gene: 19. CDR1 MNHNY and CDR2 SVGAGI come from the germline V gene (reference sequence). CDR3 loop: CASRGQDNLPLNKQFF. The CDR3 bases are TGTGCCAGCAGAGGACAGGACAACTTGCCTCTTAATAAGCAGTTCTTC.

The chain joins TRBV18 to TRBJ2-7; D not resolved. The CDR3 length is 14 residues. In germline, CDR1 is KGHSH, CDR2 LQKENI. Trimming removed 0 bases from V and 1 base from J, with 7 bases in between. CDR3 region: CASSPPYLSYEQYF. The CDR3 DNA follows: TGTGCCAGCTCACCACCTTACCTATCCTACGAGCAGTACTTC.

V usage is TRBV4-1 and J usage is TRBJ2-7; maybe TRBD2 (5 bases). The CDR3 spans 16 residues. V was cut by 0 bases and J by 4 bases, with 16 bases left in between. CDR1 is MGHRA and CDR2 is YSYEKL in the germline V gene. CDR3 coding DNA: TGCGCCAGCAGCCAAGACGGGATCCGGAGGAGTTACGAGCAGTACTTC. It is translated as CASSQDGIRRSYEQYF.

This clone has just a few counts. The J gene is TRBJ2-4, the V gene TRBV4-1; 15 bases line up with TRBD2. This CDR3 is built from 18 residues. J gave up 3 bases and V 4 bases, and 7 bases lay outside the gene matches. The V gene's germline CDR1 is MGHRA and CDR2 YSYEKL. The CDR3 here is CASSPGLAGGPVKNIQYF. CDR3 DNA sequence: TGCGCCAGCAGCCCCGGACTAGCGGGAGGGCCTGTCAAAAACATTCAGTACTTC.